This TCR beta chain came from a study of CD8+ T cells in alopecia areata. Reverse transcription of extracted RNA yielded cDNA, which provided the sequencing template. Sequencing was performed with immunoSEQ multiplex PCR; in TCRdb, only in-frame clones are kept and a portion is missing. The table has around 160,000 clones, roughly 50% seen once; the top ten hold approximately 6.8%. The V end was cut by 8 bases, the J end by 1 base, with 14 bases between. Germline V gene sequence: CDR1 MGHRA, CDR2 YSYEKL. This CDR3 is 14 amino acids long. Sequenced sample: CD4+ T cells sorted from blood. The TCR originated in a human donor with alopecia areata. The gene calls are TRBV4-1 and TRBJ1-1, with D tentatively TRBD1 (5 bases). The CDR3 sequence is CASRGLLWNTEAFF. The CDR3 DNA reads TGCGCCAGCCGGGGCCTCCTATGGAACACTGAAGCTTTCTTT.